Listed below are T cell receptor beta chains from one sample, sequenced in a study of T cell clonotyping in hematopoietic cell transplantation. Clones were read by immunoSEQ multiplex PCR, and TCRdb kept only the in-frame ones, dropping some. The sample has about 15,000 clones; 60% to 75% are singletons. Sequencing was done on a sample of peripheral blood mononuclear cells. All receptors come from a woman aged 55-69 years in good health. Some clones in this sample may be carry-over from other donors' samples. Both conserved end residues are part of each CDR3. A D gene is named only where the DNA matches it firmly. Size values are once, few and many counts, or a class for expanded clones, and some rows have none.

clone_size | j_call | d_call | v_call | cdr3_aa | cdr3_nt
few | TRBJ1-1 | NA | TRBV4-2 | CASSQVARTNTEAFF | TGTGCCAGCAGCCAAGTTGCCCGGACGAACACTGAAGCTTTCTTT
once | TRBJ1-3 | NA | TRBV6-5 | CASSSVGPGSGNTIYF | TGTGCCAGCAGTTCTGTAGGGCCGGGCTCTGGAAACACCATATATTTT
few | TRBJ1-5 | TRBD1 | TRBV15 | CATSSDREAQPQHF | TGTGCCACCAGCAGCGACAGGGAAGCTCAGCCCCAGCATTTT
NA | TRBJ1-1 | NA | TRBV28 | CASSFGGVRNTEAFF | TGTGCCAGCAGTTTTGGGGGAGTACGTAACACTGAAGCTTTCTTT
once | TRBJ2-6 | TRBD1 | TRBV2 | CASSEIRTGRSWWPGANVLTF | TGTGCCAGCAGTGAGATAAGGACAGGGAGGAGCTGGTGGCCTGGGGCCAACGTCCTGACTTTC
NA | TRBJ1-1 | NA | TRBV30 | CARGRDNMNTEAFF | TGTGCCCGAGGACGGGACAACATGAACACTGAAGCTTTCTTT
NA | TRBJ1-3 | NA | TRBV19 | CASSIRAESGNTIYF | TGTGCCAGTAGTATCAGGGCCGAGTCTGGAAACACCATATATTTT
NA | TRBJ2-5 | NA | TRBV7-2 | CASSSGGRDGETQYF | TGTGCCAGCAGCTCCGGGGGCAGGGACGGGGAGACCCAGTACTTC
NA | TRBJ2-3 | NA | TRBV28 | CASRTGEGEADTQYF | TGTGCCAGCAGGACCGGGGAGGGGGAAGCAGATACGCAGTATTTT
NA | TRBJ1-5 | NA | TRBV19 | CASSHNRDNQPQHF | TGTGCCAGTAGCCATAACAGAGATAATCAGCCCCAGCATTTT
medium-sized | TRBJ2-5 | TRBD1 | TRBV5-1 | CASSSDRGQGETQYF | TGCGCCAGCAGCTCGGACAGGGGGCAGGGGGAGACCCAGTACTTC
NA | TRBJ2-5 | NA | TRBV20-1 | CSAAGGETQYF | TGCAGTGCCGCCGGAGGGGAGACCCAGTACTTC
NA | TRBJ1-2 | TRBD1 | TRBV7-2 | CASSLTGEDYGYTF | TGTGCCAGCAGCTTGACAGGGGAGGACTATGGCTACACCTTC
NA | TRBJ2-7 | NA | TRBV6-1 | CASRRGTAYEQYF | TGTGCCAGCCGGAGGGGGACGGCCTACGAGCAGTACTTC
NA | TRBJ2-1 | TRBD1 | TRBV4-1 | CASSPKFLIDRNRGDEQFF | TGCGCCAGCAGCCCTAAGTTCCTTATCGACAGGAACAGGGGGGATGAGCAGTTCTTC
NA | TRBJ1-5 | NA | TRBV2 | CASSETRLAPQHF | TGTGCCAGCAGTGAAACGCGTCTGGCACCCCAGCATTTT